This TCR beta chain is from a study of blood T cells in healthy people across ages. Study-level information: Roughly one uniquely barcoded beta molecule per two T cells was captured.

General observations from the study: PBMCs went unsorted, and a conclusive naive versus antigen-experienced comparison was therefore prevented. Nothing was known about donor CMV status, and this possibly confounded expanded clonotype changes.

Combining a sample-barcoded 5' primer with a J-beta primer mix, a second PCR ran for 7 to 11 cycles. Unique molecular identifiers of 12 random nucleotides labeled each cDNA. MiXCR, run by TCRdb on the 5' RACE reads, gives a single entry per CDR3 protein. The table shows about 670,000 distinct CDR3 sequences, with approximately 52% occurring only once. V was pared by 6 bases and J by 5 bases, with 4 bases of the junction left unmatched. Germline V lookup: CDR1 MDHEN, CDR2 SYDVKM. The CDR3 is 13 residues long. As concerns this clonotype: The antigen remains undetermined.

The receptor was derived from a woman older than 75 in good health. V is TRBV28 and J is TRBJ2-5; TRBD2 matches at 9 bases. Sequenced material: blood. CDR3 protein: CASRRGGEETQYF. The CDR3 DNA reads as TGTGCCAGCAGGCGGGGGGGCGAGGAGACCCAGTACTTC.